The clone carrying this T cell receptor (beta chain) turned up a few times. Its antigen is currently unknown. The data belong to a study of cytomegalovirus exposure and HLA in healthy donors. Study conclusions and caveats: Later, TCR association rates were found to vary by HLA locus, highest for DRB1 and lowest for HLA-C.

PCR involved 60 Vbeta and 13 Jbeta primers. Data came from immunoSEQ multiplex PCR; TCRdb stores just in-frame clones and leaves some out. The repertoire holds 100,000 to 150,000 clones, with about 10% as singletons. Germline-derived CDR1 and CDR2 are SGHRS and YFSETQ. The CDR3 extends over 15 amino acids. The germline V and J ends were trimmed by 4 bases and 3 bases, with 16 bases remaining between them. The sequence was obtained from a woman between 18 and 30 years old in good health and CMV-seropositive. V gene TRBV5-1 combines with J gene TRBJ1-2; D may be TRBD1 (6 bases). Sequenced input: PBMCs. In DNA form, the CDR3 reads TGCGCCAGCAGCCTGGAGCCCCACAGGGACTATGGCTACACCTTC. Encoded protein: CASSLEPHRDYGYTF.